Shown below are 3 T cell receptor beta chains from a single sample sequenced in a study of vaccination effects on CD4 cells after COVID-19 (dated by TCRdb to the early 2020s). To identify antigen-specific CD4+ T cell clonotypes by their expansion, the ViraFEST assay first stimulated PBMC with viral peptide pools and then applied TCR sequencing. After less than 13 days of culture, CD4+ T cells were isolated with the EasySep CD4+ T cell isolation kit. The absence of prior SARS-CoV-2 infection in healthy vaccine recipients was confirmed by negative nucleocapsid antibodies before and after vaccination. Preparation of the library involved the immunoSEQ multiplex PCR assay. The table comes from immuneACCESS by way of TCRdb, which keeps in-frame sequences with V and J called. Part of the clones is missing from these tables; in studies checked, under half for an unresolved V gene and the rest for unknown reasons. This sample lists about 63,000 clones; less than 80% were detected once. The top ten clonotypes cover 3% to 4% of the sample.

No antigens are known for them. Sequenced here: CD4+ T cells from PBMCs cultured with HCoV-OC43 spike peptides, sampled before COVID-19 vaccination. The meaning of the sample's cell subset or site label: HCoV-OC43 spike overlapping peptide pool stimulation. These TCRs come from a human donor who received a COVID-19 vaccine.

This chain uses TRBV12-3 or TRBV12-4 with TRBJ1-1; the D is unclear. The V and J ends lost 6 bases and 1 base respectively, with 9 bases between them. The CDR3 contains 13 residues. The CDR3 is CASRDYSNTEAFF. The CDR3 DNA sequence: TGTGCCAGCAGGGATTACTCGAACACTGAAGCTTTCTTT.

The chain is built from TRBV4-1 and TRBJ2-3; D ambiguous. This CDR3 contains 18 residues. Germline V gene data show CDR1 as MGHRA and CDR2 as YSYEKL. V dropped 0 bases and J dropped 0 bases, with 16 bases sitting between them. CDR3 in amino acids: CASSQDFGSETSTDTQYF. For the CDR3, the DNA is TGCGCCAGCAGCCAAGATTTTGGGTCAGAAACTAGCACAGATACGCAGTATTTT.

The rearrangement links TRBV5-1 to TRBJ2-3, with a possible D match to TRBD2 (5 bases). Germline V gene sequence: CDR1 SGHRS, CDR2 YFSETQ. Trimming cost V 5 bases and J 1 base, with 11 bases left between them. The CDR3 is 14 amino acids. CDR3 sequence (DNA): TGCGCCAGCAGTCCGTTGAGGGGCACAGATACGCAGTATTTT. As protein: CASSPLRGTDTQYF.